The 32 T cell receptor beta chains presented below share a single source sample, sequenced in a study of cytomegalovirus exposure and HLA in healthy donors. Using immunoSEQ multiplex PCR, the repertoire was profiled, and TCRdb retains in-frame clones only, with some absent. The data contain approximately 160,000 clones, around 96% of them seen just once; the ten biggest clones take up roughly 0.83%. Specimen: PBMCs. These receptors were taken from a woman younger than 35 in good health and CMV-seronegative.

The CDR3 nucleotides read TGTGCCAGCAGTTACGCAGGGGTGGGCACAGATACGCAGTATTTT. Its translation is CASSYAGVGTDTQYF. V and J are TRBV6-5 and TRBJ2-3; D may be TRBD1 (6 bases). The CDR3 runs to 15 residues. Deletions cut 2 bases from V and 1 base from J, with 10 bases between. Germline V lookup: CDR1 MNHEY, CDR2 SVGAGI.

There are a few counts of this clone. This chain joins TRBV5-1 and TRBJ1-2; D gene unclear. Germline V gene lookup returns CDR1 SGHRS and CDR2 YFSETQ. The CDR3 length is 14 residues. V lost 2 bases and J 8 bases, leaving 16 bases between the germline ends. For the CDR3, the DNA is TGCGCCAGCAGCTTCGGATCAGATTCGGGAGGCTACACCTTC. This sequence encodes CASSFGSDSGGYTF.

The chain is built from TRBV5-1 and TRBJ2-6, with 11 bases lining up with TRBD2. Germline V gene data show CDR1 as SGHRS and CDR2 as YFSETQ. V lost 1 base to trimming and J lost 1 base; unmatched junction nucleotides: 19. The CDR3 has 23 amino acids. CDR3 sequence: CASSLQVLAGGRDFVSGANVLTF. The CDR3 DNA reads as TGCGCCAGCAGCTTGCAGGTCCTAGCGGGGGGACGTGATTTCGTTTCTGGGGCCAACGTCCTGACTTTC.

The J gene is TRBJ1-5, the V gene TRBV6-6; tentatively, D is TRBD1 (6 bases). This CDR3 spans 16 amino acids. V was trimmed by 6 bases and J by 3 bases, leaving 18 bases between them. CDR1 and CDR2 (germline): MNHNY, SVGAGI (reference sequence). In nucleotides, the CDR3 is TGTGCCAGCAGCCAAGAACCGACAGGAACCAATCAGCCCCAGCATTTT. This encodes CASSQEPTGTNQPQHF.

For this clone: One junction end does not reproduce the germline sequence, and a read error may be involved. The same CDR3 is also encoded by other DNA sequences in this sample. The gene calls are TRBV27 and TRBJ1-1; TRBD1 is a possible D gene (6 bases). CDR3 length equals 15 residues. Germline V lookup: CDR1 MNHEY, CDR2 SMNVEV (reference sequence). The CDR3 reads CASSSLQGTLPEAFF. The CDR3 DNA is TGTGCTAGCAGTTCGCTACAGGGTACCCTCCCTGAAGCTTTCTTT.

This clone has just one count. This rearrangement joins TRBV7-2 to TRBJ2-7; 8 nucleotides line up with TRBD2. The germline CDR1 and CDR2 sequences are SGHTA and FQGNSA. The V gene end was trimmed by 3 bases and the J gene end by 7 bases; junction bases not matched to a gene: 14. This CDR3 comprises 16 residues. The CDR3 reads CASSFDASGGWREQYF. Written as DNA, the CDR3 is TGTGCCAGCAGCTTTGACGCGAGCGGGGGCTGGCGGGAGCAGTACTTC. The full variable domain, rest sourced from reference TRBV7-2 and TRBJ2-7, is GAGVSQSPSNKVTEKGKDVELRCDPISGHTALYWYRQSLGQGLEFLIYFQGNSAPDKSGLPSDRFSAERTGGSVSTLTIQRTQQEDSAVYLCASSFDASGGWREQYFGPGTRLTVT.

The rearrangement joins TRBV29-1 to TRBJ1-1; D is possibly TRBD1 (6 bases). V was shortened by 2 bases and J by 3 bases, with 13 bases between the two germline ends. The V gene's germline CDR1 is SQVTM and CDR2 ANQGSEA. The CDR3 is 14 residues long. The CDR3 sequence is CSVEFVGAYTEAFF. DNA for the CDR3: TGCAGCGTTGAATTCGTGGGGGCTTACACTGAAGCTTTCTTT.

This chain connects TRBV6-1 to TRBJ2-4; no clear D gene. V lost 2 bases and J lost 5, with 7 bases in between. This CDR3 spans 13 amino acids. Germline CDR1 reads MNHNS; CDR2 reads SASEGT. CDR3 sequence (DNA): TGTGCCAGCAGTGAAACGCAGGAAAACATTCAGTACTTC. It is translated as CASSETQENIQYF.

The rearrangement joins TRBV12-1 to TRBJ2-3; whether TRBD2, the table's D call, matches the DNA was not checked. TRBV12-1 is classified as a pseudogene. This CDR3 is built from 21 residues. CDR3 region: CASSFGKTSGGALWSTDTQYF. The CDR3 DNA is TGTGCCAGCAGCTTTGGAAAGACTAGCGGGGGGGCCCTCTGGAGCACAGATACGCAGTATTTT.

The chain links TRBV29-1 to TRBJ2-7, with D maybe TRBD1 (5 bases). The CDR3 runs 11 residues. Between the trimmed V and J ends, which lost 3 bases and 6 bases, there was a span of 9 bases. CDR1 is SQVTM and CDR2 is ANQGSEA in the germline V gene. Here the CDR3 DNA reads TGCAGCGTTGACACAGGAAGCGAGCAGTACTTC. Translated: CSVDTGSEQYF.

The CDR3: CASSFGQYYEQYF. The CDR3 nucleotides are TGCGCCAGCAGCTTTGGACAGTACTACGAGCAGTACTTC. The chain recombines TRBV5-1 with TRBJ2-7, with D perhaps matching TRBD1 (6 bases). Trimming left V 2 bases short and J 3 bases short, with 9 bases between. The CDR3 contains 13 residues. The germline V gene encodes CDR1 SGHRS and CDR2 YFSETQ.

This clone was recorded once. This chain connects TRBV12-2 to TRBJ2-5; the D call in the table, TRBD2, was not verified against the DNA. TRBV12-2 counts as a pseudogene. This CDR3 spans 16 amino acids. CDR3 loop: CASRLGRGGHLETQYF. As DNA, the CDR3 is TGTGCAAGTCGCCTTGGAAGGGGGGGACATCTAGAGACCCAGTACTTC.

This chain links TRBV7-2 with TRBJ1-2; 12 bases fit TRBD1. CDR1 SGHTA and CDR2 FQGNSA come from the germline V gene. Trimming took 1 base from V and 8 from J; bases not matched to a gene: 8. The CDR3 runs to 16 residues. The CDR3 DNA reads as TGTGCCAGCAGCTTAGGTGGGACAGGGGGCAAGTTGGGCTACACCTTC. As protein: CASSLGGTGGKLGYTF.

The chain uses TRBV2 and TRBJ1-3; a weak D match, TRBD1 (6 bases). Trimming left V 6 bases short and J 7 bases short, with 10 bases between. The CDR3 length is 12 residues. CDR1 is SNHLY and CDR2 is FYNNEI in the germline V gene. The CDR3 DNA reads TGTGCCAGCAGACAGGGCGACAACACCATATATTTT. Translation: CASRQGDNTIYF.

The chain is built from TRBV7-9 and TRBJ2-1; D gene unclear. CDR1 and CDR2 from the germline V gene are SEHNR and FQNEAQ (reference sequence). V lost 7 bases and J 8 bases, leaving 9 bases between the germline ends. This CDR3 contains 11 residues. CDR3 coding DNA: TGTGCCAGCACCCCCCTATATGAGCAGTTCTTC. It yields the protein CASTPLYEQFF.

V gene TRBV30 combines with J gene TRBJ1-1; D remains unclear. Deletions cut 5 bases from V and 11 bases from J, with 18 bases between. The CDR3 is 12 residues long. Germline CDR1 reads GTSNPN; CDR2 reads SVGIG (reference sequence). DNA for the CDR3: TGTGCCTGGTCAGCCAGCACTAGTCCTGCTTTCTTT. Translating gives CAWSASTSPAFF.

The chain recombines TRBV6-5 with TRBJ1-6; D might be TRBD1 (6 bases). V dropped 1 base and J dropped 9 bases, with 16 bases sitting between them. Germline CDR1 and CDR2: MNHEY and SVGAGI. The CDR3 loop spans 16 amino acids. CDR3 loop: CASSYYTTGYGSPLHF. CDR3 coding DNA: TGTGCCAGCAGTTACTACACCACAGGGTATGGTTCACCCCTCCACTTT.

Here the CDR3 DNA reads TGTGCCAGCAGCTTGTCCGGGAGAGAGCCCCAGCATTTT. It is translated as CASSLSGREPQHF. The J gene is TRBJ1-5, the V gene TRBV5-5; no firm D call. The germline V gene has CDR1 SGHKS and CDR2 YYEKEE (reference sequence). V lost 1 base to trimming and J lost 8 bases, with 10 bases between them. This CDR3 is 13 amino acids long. The complete variable domain, with remaining parts taken from reference TRBV5-5 and TRBJ1-5, reads DAGVTQSPTHLIKTRGQQVTLRCSPISGHKSVSWYQQVLGQGPQFIFQYYEKEERGRGNFPDRFSARQFPNYSSELNVNALLLGDSALYLCASSLSGREPQHFGDGTRLSIL.

The genes are TRBV4-2 and TRBJ1-5; 9 positions agree with TRBD1. The V and J ends lost 4 bases and 3 bases, in that order; junction bases with no gene match: 7. The CDR3 is 16 amino acids. The germline gives CDR1 LGHNA, CDR2 YNFKEQ. In DNA form, the CDR3 reads TGTGCCAGCAGCCCCACCCGGACAGGGGTCAATCAGCCCCAGCATTTT. Translation gives CASSPTRTGVNQPQHF.

Here the CDR3 reads CASSEGSVRGTLHF. The CDR3 nucleotides read TGTGCCAGCAGTGAAGGCTCGGTTAGAGGAACCCTCCACTTT. The chain recombines TRBV6-1 with TRBJ1-6; D gene unclear. Germline CDR1 reads MNHNS; CDR2 reads SASEGT. V gave up 1 base and J gave up 14 bases, with 15 bases separating them. The CDR3 length is 14 residues.

The V and J genes are TRBV18 and TRBJ1-6; 7 nucleotides match TRBD1. This CDR3 spans 16 amino acids. CDR1 is KGHSH and CDR2 is LQKENI in the germline V gene. The trim removed 4 bases at V and 9 bases at J, leaving 12 bases unmatched. In DNA form, the CDR3 reads TGTGCCAGCTCACGCGACCTAGACAGGGATGCTTCACCCCTCCACTTT. Translation: CASSRDLDRDASPLHF.

The V call is TRBV7-9, the J call TRBJ1-1; no reliable D call. The CDR3 length is 14 residues. The V gene lost 5 bases and the J gene lost 0 bases, with 10 bases spanning the gap. Per germline, CDR1 SEHNR and CDR2 FQNEAQ (reference sequence). The CDR3 DNA follows: TGTGCCAGCAGCCCTACCGCCATGAACACTGAAGCTTTCTTT. Its protein is CASSPTAMNTEAFF.

This chain links TRBV6-1 with TRBJ2-5; 11 nucleotides match TRBD1. There are 15 residues in the CDR3. The trim removed 5 bases at V and 5 bases at J, leaving 7 bases unmatched. Germline CDR1 reads MNHNS; CDR2 reads SASEGT. The chain's CDR3 is CASSPDRGLVETQYF. The CDR3 DNA reads as TGTGCCAGCAGTCCGGACAGGGGGCTAGTGGAGACCCAGTACTTC.

The chain joins TRBV9 to TRBJ2-3, with 10 bases fitting TRBD2. CDR3 size: 16 residues. Germline V gives CDR1 SGDLS, CDR2 YYNGEE. J lost 10 bases, V lost 0 bases, and 11 bases had no gene match. In DNA, the CDR3 is TGTGCCAGCAGCGTAGGGTCCAGCGGGGGGGCCGGTGCGCAGTATTTT. Its protein product is CASSVGSSGGAGAQYF.

This clone was found a few times. The chain carries TRBV7-2 and TRBJ1-6; 7 bases match TRBD1. The V gene's germline CDR1 is SGHTA and CDR2 FQGNSA. The CDR3 loop spans 14 amino acids. V lost 4 bases, J lost 8 bases, and 5 bases stayed unmatched. The CDR3 DNA reads TGTGCCAGCAGCTCGACGGGACAGTATTCACCCCTCCACTTT. Protein product: CASSSTGQYSPLHF.

The V call is TRBV19, the J call TRBJ1-1; a possible D gene is TRBD1 (5 bases). Looked up from germline, CDR1 is LNHDA and CDR2 is SQIVND (reference sequence). Trimming removed 4 bases at V and 1 base at J, with 10 bases between. The CDR3 loop spans 14 amino acids. This CDR3 is CASSTGTTNTEAFF. The CDR3 DNA reads as TGTGCCAGTAGTACCGGGACTACGAACACTGAAGCTTTCTTT. The full variable domain, completed using reference TRBV19 and TRBJ1-1, is DGGITQSPKYLFRKEGQNVTLSCEQNLNHDAMYWYRQDPGQGLRLIYYSQIVNDFQKGDIAEGYSVSREKKESFPLTVTSAQKNPTAFYLCASSTGTTNTEAFFGQGTRLTVV.

This chain's CDR3 is CASSPLDRGKGEQYF. Written as DNA, the CDR3 is TGTGCCAGCTCACCACTCGACAGGGGAAAAGGCGAGCAGTACTTC. The chain employs TRBV18 and TRBJ2-7; 8 bases line up with TRBD1. This CDR3 region has 15 residues. Germline V gives CDR1 KGHSH, CDR2 LQKENI. Trimming removed 1 base from V and 6 bases from J; junction bases left unmatched: 8.

This clone is a singleton in its sample. The DNA of the CDR3 is TGTGCCAGCAGCTTGTTCCAGGGTGAAGTGAACACTGAAGCTTTCTTT. It specifies CASSLFQGEVNTEAFF. J is TRBJ1-1 and V is TRBV5-6, with D possibly matching TRBD1 (5 bases). Germline V gene data show CDR1 as SGHDT and CDR2 as YYEEEE. The CDR3 is 16 amino acids. The germline V and J ends were trimmed by 1 base and 0 bases, with 13 bases remaining between them.

The chain has TRBV7-3 and TRBJ1-1, with TRBD1 matching 9 bases. V dropped 4 bases and J dropped 7; count of bases not matched to a gene: 4. Germline V gene lookup returns CDR1 SGHTA and CDR2 FQGTGA. This CDR3 has 13 residues. The CDR3 region has the DNA TGTGCCAGCAGCTCGGACAGGGGTAGTGAAGCTTTCTTT. It codes for CASSSDRGSEAFF. Variable domain in full (rest from reference TRBV7-3 and TRBJ1-1): GAGVSQTPSNKVTEKGKYVELRCDPISGHTALYWYRQSLGQGPEFLIYFQGTGAADDSGLPNDRFFAVRPEGSVSTLKIQRTERGDSAVYLCASSSDRGSEAFFGQGTRLTVV.

The chain carries TRBV15 and TRBJ2-5; a possible D gene is TRBD1 (5 bases). The end of the DNA is better explained by TRBJ2-7, so the J call may be wrong. CDR1 is LNHNV and CDR2 is YYDKDF in the germline V gene (reference sequence). The CDR3 runs to 13 residues. The CDR3 coding sequence is TGTGCCACCAGCAGAGATCCAGGGTACGAGCAGTACTTC. Its translation: CATSRDPGYEQYF.

The rearrangement uses TRBV9 and TRBJ2-5; D gene ambiguous. Trimming cost V 0 bases and J 4 bases, with 13 bases left between them. Per germline, CDR1 SGDLS and CDR2 YYNGEE. This CDR3 is 15 amino acids long. The CDR3 sequence is CASSVVTESGETQYF. CDR3 in DNA: TGTGCCAGCAGCGTAGTTACTGAGTCTGGAGAGACCCAGTACTTC.

The chain employs TRBV9 and TRBJ1-6, with 7 bases matching TRBD1. The CDR3 contains 16 residues. Germline trimming cut 4 bases from V and 0 bases from J; bases unmatched to any gene: 4. Germline CDR1 SGDLS, CDR2 YYNGEE. The CDR3, as DNA: TGTGCCAGCAGCTCAGGGGGAGGCTCCTATAATTCACCCCTCCACTTT. Its protein is CASSSGGGSYNSPLHF.